These 26 T cell receptor beta chains were all obtained from the same sample, sequenced in a study of cytomegalovirus exposure and HLA in healthy donors (TCRdb year 2017). The method was the immunoSEQ multiplex PCR assay. In its TCRdb copy, this immuneACCESS table keeps in-frame sequences only and misses some clones. Where compared with another copy, unresolved V genes explain less than half of these, and the others have no known cause. Counted in this sample were 160,000 or so clones; 85% to 90% of them appeared once. The ten largest account for around 3% of the sample. The material sequenced was PBMCs. These receptors were collected from a man younger than 35 in good health and CMV-seronegative.

The chain joins TRBV23-1 to TRBJ2-7; TRBD1 might be the D (5 bases). TRBV23-1 is noted as an ORF with a role that remains uncertain. Trimming pared 0 bases from V and 3 bases from J, leaving 21 bases between. The CDR3 consists of 18 residues. The DNA of the CDR3 is TGCGCCAGCAGTCAATCTCCGCACAGGCTCCCCCCTCTCTACGAGCAGTACTTC. Protein: CASSQSPHRLPPLYEQYF.

The chain employs TRBV27 and TRBJ2-5; a weak D match, TRBD1 (6 bases). The germline CDR1 and CDR2 sequences are MNHEY and SMNVEV (reference sequence). V lost 3 bases and J 1 base, leaving 15 bases between the germline ends. The CDR3 has 16 residues. CDR3 sequence (DNA): TGTGCCAGCAGTTTTTCTGAGGGACACCTCCAAGAGACCCAGTACTTC. It specifies CASSFSEGHLQETQYF.

The chain couples TRBV6-5 to TRBJ1-1, with D perhaps TRBD1 (5 bases). The V gene's germline CDR1 is MNHEY and CDR2 SVGAGI. V was shortened by 0 bases and J by 3 bases, with 11 bases between the two germline ends. The CDR3 is 15 amino acids. CDR3 sequence reads: CASSYSGQEDTEAFF. The CDR3 region has the DNA TGTGCCAGCAGTTACTCTGGACAAGAGGACACTGAAGCTTTCTTT.

This clone occurred a few times. J is TRBJ2-5 and V is TRBV6-1; 11 positions agree with TRBD2. This CDR3 is built from 15 residues. Per germline, CDR1 MNHNS and CDR2 SASEGT. V was clipped by 7 bases and J by 2 bases; unmatched bases: 6. CDR3 sequence reads: CASTVLAGGQETQYF. Written as DNA, the CDR3 is TGTGCCAGCACTGTTCTAGCGGGGGGACAAGAGACCCAGTACTTC.

This chain links TRBV7-6 with TRBJ1-3; D may be TRBD1 (5 bases). CDR3 length: 15 amino acids. Germline CDR1 and CDR2: SGHVS and FNYEAQ. Trimming left V 3 bases short and J 2 bases short, with 11 bases between. The CDR3 DNA is TGTGCCAGCAGCTTCTCAGGGAATCCTGGAAACACCATATATTTT. Its protein product is CASSFSGNPGNTIYF.

Comment on this clone: A junction end diverges from the germline sequence, so it may reflect a read error. The V call is TRBV7-7, the J call TRBJ2-3, with TRBD2 matching 9 bases. CDR3 length equals 16 residues. The germline V gene has CDR1 SSHAT and CDR2 FNYEAQ (reference sequence). CDR3 coding DNA: TGTGCTAGCAGCTTACAAGGCGGGAGGGGCACAGATACGCAGTATTTT. Amino acids: CASSLQGGRGTDTQYF. The variable domain in full, with the rest retrieved from reference TRBV7-7 and TRBJ2-3, is GAGVSQSPRYKVTKRGQDVTLRCDPISSHATLYWYQQALGQGPEFLTYFNYEAQPDKSGLPSDRFSAERPEGSISTLTIQRTEQRDSAMYRCASSLQGGRGTDTQYFGPGTRLTVL.

The CDR3 region is CASSTYVTGTYEQYV. In DNA, the CDR3 is TGTGCCAGTAGTACCTACGTGACAGGAACGTACGAGCAGTACGTC. V gene TRBV19 combines with J gene TRBJ2-7; a weak D match, TRBD1 (6 bases). Trimming shortened V by 4 bases and J by 4 bases, and 17 bases separated the two germline ends. The CDR3 totals 15 residues. Germline V gene data show CDR1 as LNHDA and CDR2 as SQIVND (reference sequence).

V and J are TRBV27 and TRBJ2-3, with 9 bases that match TRBD2. V lost 3 bases, J lost 9 bases, and 7 bases stayed unmatched. Germline V lookup: CDR1 MNHEY, CDR2 SMNVEV (reference sequence). The CDR3 loop spans 14 amino acids. In nucleotides, the CDR3 is TGTGCCAGCAGTTTGGGACTAGCTCTGAAGACGCAGTATTTT. Its translation: CASSLGLALKTQYF.

The chain employs TRBV7-9 and TRBJ1-3, with D uncertain. The CDR3 runs 15 residues. Trimming shortened V by 2 bases and J by 4 bases, and 12 bases separated the two germline ends. The V gene's germline CDR1 is SEHNR and CDR2 FQNEAQ (reference sequence). The CDR3 DNA reads as TGTGCCAGCAGCTTATTTTCCTTATCCGGAAACACCATATATTTT. Encoded protein: CASSLFSLSGNTIYF.

J is TRBJ2-7 and V is TRBV11-2; D might be TRBD1 (5 bases). V gave up 5 bases and J gave up 6 bases, with 14 bases separating them. The CDR3 has 13 amino acids. Per germline, CDR1 SGHAT and CDR2 FQNNGV. CDR3 loop: CASSPTQGLEQYV. CDR3 coding DNA: TGTGCCAGCAGCCCGACCCAGGGTCTCGAGCAGTACGTC.

This sequence joins TRBV5-1 and TRBJ2-5, with 7 bases identical to TRBD1. Unmatched junction bases numbered 9, after V lost 0 bases and J lost 7 bases. The germline gives CDR1 SGHRS, CDR2 YFSETQ. There are 15 residues in the CDR3. The CDR3: CASSLADRVSGTQYF. The CDR3 DNA is TGCGCCAGCAGCTTGGCCGACAGGGTGAGCGGGACCCAGTACTTC.

The chain has TRBV10-3 and TRBJ1-1; D ambiguous. The CDR3 has 12 residues. V shed 8 bases and J shed 2 bases, with 9 bases lying between them. Germline lookup yields CDR1 ENHRY and CDR2 SYGVKD. Here the CDR3 reads CAIGEGNTEAFF. As DNA, the CDR3 is TGTGCCATCGGCGAGGGAAACACTGAAGCTTTCTTT.

A few counts support this clone. The CDR3 bases are TGTGCCAGCACCTTCATGAGCTCCTACAATGAGCAGTTCTTC. Protein: CASTFMSSYNEQFF. The chain combines TRBV11-2 with TRBJ2-1; the D is unclear. The CDR3 runs 14 residues. Germline CDR1 and CDR2: SGHAT and FQNNGV. V lost 7 bases to trimming and J lost 0 bases, with 10 bases between them.

The chain joins TRBV10-3 to TRBJ1-2; a possible D gene is TRBD1 (6 bases). Germline CDR1 reads ENHRY; CDR2 reads SYGVKD. This CDR3 comprises 13 residues. Trimming removed 11 bases at V and 4 bases at J, with 17 bases between. The chain's CDR3 is CAVSNGGPYGYTF. The CDR3 coding sequence is TGTGCCGTTTCAAACGGGGGGCCCTATGGCTACACCTTC.

The CDR3 region has the DNA TGCGCCAGCAGCTTGGAGACGGCAGGGAAAGGGTATGGCTACACCTTC. Its protein product is CASSLETAGKGYGYTF. The chain employs TRBV5-1 and TRBJ1-2; the D gene is possibly TRBD1 (5 bases). V dropped 0 bases and J dropped 5 bases, with 17 bases sitting between them. Germline values: CDR1 SGHRS, CDR2 YFSETQ. CDR3 size: 16 residues.

Notes on this clone: Other nucleotide sequences in the sample specify the same CDR3. J is TRBJ1-1 and V is TRBV5-1; maybe TRBD1 (5 bases). The CDR3 totals 13 residues. V lost 0 bases, J lost 4 bases, and 7 bases lay in between. From germline, CDR1 is SGHRS and CDR2 YFSETQ. The CDR3 DNA follows: TGCGCCAGCAGCTTGGGGAGGGGCACTGAAGCTTTCTTT. Encoded protein: CASSLGRGTEAFF.

CDR3 amino acids: CASRTAGGLSLQFF. CDR3 DNA: TGTGCCAGCAGAACAGCGGGAGGGCTCTCGTTGCAGTTCTTC. The chain couples TRBV6-1 to TRBJ2-1; TRBD2 aligns across 10 bases. The CDR3 has 14 amino acids. V shed 6 bases and J 12 bases; nucleotides not matched to a gene: 11. Germline CDR1 MNHNS, CDR2 SASEGT.

The rearrangement joins TRBV6-5 to TRBJ2-1, with TRBD2 as a possible D gene (6 bases). V dropped 11 bases and J dropped 3 bases, with 11 bases sitting between them. Germline CDR1 reads MNHEY; CDR2 reads SVGAGI. The CDR3 contains 12 residues. CDR3 amino acids: CAPRRGYNEQFF. In DNA, the CDR3 is TGTGCCCCCCGGAGGGGCTACAATGAGCAGTTCTTC.

The chain is built from TRBV19 and TRBJ1-2; the match to TRBD1 covers 10 bases. The CDR3 runs to 15 residues. V was pared by 3 bases and J by 5 bases, with 6 bases of the junction left unmatched. CDR1 LNHDA and CDR2 SQIVND come from the germline V gene (reference sequence). The CDR3: CASSIDRDRGYGYTF. CDR3 bases: TGTGCCAGTAGTATCGACCGGGACAGGGGTTATGGCTACACCTTC.

V and J are TRBV5-1 and TRBJ1-2; TRBD1 might be the D (5 bases). Germline V lookup: CDR1 SGHRS, CDR2 YFSETQ. The CDR3 totals 13 residues. V was clipped by 4 bases and J by 4 bases, with 11 bases between them. The DNA of the CDR3 is TGCGCCAGCAGCCAGGCAGGGCCCTATGGCTACACCTTC. Its translation is CASSQAGPYGYTF.

For this clone: Other nucleotide sequences in the sample specify the same CDR3. This chain links TRBV18 with TRBJ2-2; 7 nucleotides line up with TRBD2. The germline gives CDR1 KGHSH, CDR2 LQKENI. After removal of 3 bases from V and 0 bases from J, the junction contained 4 bases not matched to a gene. There are 16 residues in the CDR3. CDR3 in amino acids: CASSPLSGTNTGELFF. The CDR3 DNA reads as TGTGCCAGCTCACCTTTGAGCGGGACGAACACCGGGGAGCTGTTTTTT. The complete variable domain, with remaining parts taken from reference TRBV18 and TRBJ2-2, reads NAGVMQNPRHLVRRRGQEARLRCSPMKGHSHVYWYRQLPEEGLKFMVYLQKENIIDESGMPKERFSAEFPKEGPSILRIQQVVRGDSAAYFCASSPLSGTNTGELFFGEGSRLTVL.

This chain joins TRBV11-2 and TRBJ1-5; TRBD1 matches 9 bases. Trimming at V came to 5 bases and at J to 4 bases, leaving 3 bases not matched to a gene. Germline V lookup: CDR1 SGHAT, CDR2 FQNNGV. This CDR3 contains 14 residues. CDR3 DNA sequence: TGTGCCAGCAGCCTTGGACAGGGGAATCAGCCCCAGCATTTT. Its translation is CASSLGQGNQPQHF.

V gene TRBV5-1 combines with J gene TRBJ2-2; D ambiguous. CDR1 and CDR2 (germline): SGHRS, YFSETQ. The CDR3 is 14 residues long. The ends were cut back, 0 bases at V and 5 bases at J, with 8 bases in the middle. This CDR3 is CASSLAFGTGELFF. CDR3 in DNA: TGCGCCAGCAGCTTGGCCTTCGGGACCGGGGAGCTGTTTTTT. The entire variable domain, with the rest obtained from reference TRBV5-1 and TRBJ2-2, is as follows: KAGVTQTPRYLIKTRGQQVTLSCSPISGHRSVSWYQQTPGQGLQFLFEYFSETQRNKGNFPGRFSGRQFSNSRSEMNVSTLELGDSALYLCASSLAFGTGELFFGEGSRLTVL.

Many counts were recorded for this clone. This sequence joins TRBV5-1 and TRBJ2-7; the match to TRBD2 covers 14 bases. Germline V CDR1 and CDR2: SGHRS, YFSETQ. With V trimmed by 4 bases and J by 7 bases, 7 bases remained unmatched. CDR3 length: 15 amino acids. Written as DNA, the CDR3 is TGCGCCAGCAGCACGGGACTAGCGGGAGATCAAGAGCAGTACTTC. It encodes CASSTGLAGDQEQYF.

This clone was seen once. This rearrangement joins TRBV5-1 to TRBJ2-7; TRBD1 aligns across 8 bases. Germline V gene sequence: CDR1 SGHRS, CDR2 YFSETQ. Trimming at V came to 4 bases and at J to 5 bases, leaving 17 bases not matched to a gene. The CDR3 consists of 17 residues. CDR3 DNA sequence: TGCGCCAGCAGCCTCAGAACCCCAGGACAGGGATCAAACGAGCAGTACTTC. Protein sequence: CASSLRTPGQGSNEQYF.

The chain employs TRBV27 and TRBJ2-5; no firm D call. From germline, CDR1 is MNHEY and CDR2 SMNVEV (reference sequence). V was shortened by 1 base and J by 5 bases, with 11 bases between the two germline ends. This CDR3 is built from 14 residues. The CDR3 sequence is CASSLFSGWETQYF. The CDR3 nucleotides read TGTGCCAGCAGTTTATTTTCCGGGTGGGAGACCCAGTACTTC.